The sequence of this TCR beta chain was determined in a study of blood T cell repertoires in COVID-19. Overall study context: The samples span acute and convalescent COVID-19 from the United States, Italy and Spain.

Germline V gene lookup returns CDR1 KGHDR and CDR2 SFDVKD. The ends were cut back, 4 bases at V and 6 bases at J, with 12 bases in the middle. The CDR3 is 13 amino acids. In the source study's methods: For nucleated cells, counts were estimated from reference gene primer amplification. TCRdb keeps only in-frame clones here, not all; method: immunoSEQ multiplex PCR. The DNA gave D and trimming, while V, J and clone size come from that table. The sample yields 65,000 to 85,000 clones, roughly 80% seen once. V is TRBV24-1 and J is TRBJ2-7; TRBD1 is a possible D gene (5 bases). The sample comprised peripheral blood. The receptor comes from a woman aged 55-70 years with acute or convalescent COVID-19. The CDR3 DNA reads TGTGCCACCAGTGAGGCGACAGCCCGCGAGCAGTACTTC. Its translation is CATSEATAREQYF.